This T cell receptor (beta chain) was documented in a study of OX40 agonist ivuxolimab in advanced cancers. Study context: The treatment was a fully human IgG2 OX40 agonist, ivuxolimab. From about 23 to 85 years was the age range, with a mean of about 54 years, and approximately 84% were male.

The CDR3 runs to 14 residues. The table came from immunoSEQ multiplex PCR; TCRdb's copy has only in-frame clones and leaves some out. Of some 110,000 clones in the sample, 90% were seen once. The clonotype originates from an adult with an advanced solid tumor such as melanoma, head and neck, liver or kidney cancer. The V call is TRBV21-1, the J call TRBJ1-2. TRBV21-1 is assigned pseudogene status. The sequenced sample was CD4+ or CD8+ T cells sorted from blood, obtained in a trial of the OX40 agonist ivuxolimab. The CDR3 loop is CASSLQGRSNGYTF. The CDR3 DNA is TGTGCCAGCAGCCTCCAGGGACGGTCTAATGGCTACACCTTC.